The rows below give T cell receptor beta chains drawn from one sample of a study of response to subunit inactivated influenza vaccine. MiXCR, run by TCRdb on the RT-PCR reads, gives a single entry per CDR3 protein. The sample has roughly 650,000 distinct CDR3 sequences; about a sixth are singletons. Sequencing was performed on PBMCs from blood, taken about 11 days after vaccination. Receptors originate from a man aged 45-65 years who received an inactivated influenza vaccine. CDR3s include the opening cysteine and the closing phenylalanine or tryptophan. Each record gives: clone size, D gene, V gene, J gene, CDR3 DNA, CDR3 protein. D genes are given only for firm matches. Size values are once, few and many counts, or a class for expanded clones, and some rows have none.

size: few; D: NA; V: TRBV15; J: TRBJ1-2; DNA: TGTGCCACCAGCAGGGCCTTTCAGGATGGCTACACCTTC; CDR3: CATSRAFQDGYTF
size: few; D: NA; V: TRBV12-3/TRBV12-4; J: TRBJ1-3; DNA: TGTGCCAGCGAACTGGGGGAGACTGGAAACACCATATATTTT; CDR3: CASELGETGNTIYF
size: NA; D: NA; V: TRBV20-1; J: TRBJ1-5; DNA: TGCAGTGCTAGAGATTTTGTGGGGCCCCCTGACCAGCCCCAGCATTTT; CDR3: CSARDFVGPPDQPQHF
size: NA; D: NA; V: TRBV9; J: TRBJ1-1; DNA: TGTGCCAGCAGCGGAACAGGGTGGGGATCAAACGGTGAAGCTTTCTTT; CDR3: CASSGTGWGSNGEAFF
size: NA; D: NA; V: TRBV29-1; J: TRBJ1-1; DNA: TGCAGCGTTGCGCCAGGAAGTTTGAACACTGAAGCTTTCTTT; CDR3: CSVAPGSLNTEAFF
size: few; D: TRBD1; V: TRBV7-7; J: TRBJ2-5; DNA: TGTGCCAGCAGCCCAAGACAGGGGGCATCGGAGACCCAGTACTTC; CDR3: CASSPRQGASETQYF
size: NA; D: NA; V: TRBV19; J: TRBJ1-5; DNA: TGTGCCAGTAGGGGTGTAGGGAGCCTTAGCAATCAGCCCCAGCACTTT; CDR3: CASRGVGSLSNQPQHF
size: NA; D: NA; V: TRBV23-1; J: TRBJ2-3; DNA: TGCGCCAGCAGTCAACCCGACTCACCAGGGGTAGGACTATGGCAGTATTTT; CDR3: CASSQPDSPGVGLWQYF
size: NA; D: TRBD1; V: TRBV5-1; J: TRBJ1-6; DNA: TGCGCCAGCAGCCTTCGACAGGGTATGGGTTCACCCCTCCACTTT; CDR3: CASSLRQGMGSPLHF
size: many; D: TRBD1; V: TRBV7-2; J: TRBJ2-2; DNA: TGTGCCAGCAGACGATTGGGACAGTCGAACACCGGGGAGCTGTTTTTT; CDR3: CASRRLGQSNTGELFF
size: few; D: NA; V: TRBV11-2; J: TRBJ2-4; DNA: TGTGCCAGCAGCCATGGATTCGGGAGAGCCAAAAACATTCAGTACTTC; CDR3: CASSHGFGRAKNIQYF
size: NA; D: NA; V: TRBV4-3; J: TRBJ2-3; DNA: TGCGCCAGCAGCCAAGATCCGGGCACCCGGTCTACAGATACGCAGTATTTT; CDR3: CASSQDPGTRSTDTQYF
size: NA; D: NA; V: TRBV5-6; J: TRBJ1-1; DNA: TGTGCCAGCAGCTTGGTTCTTCAGCAGAACACTGAAGCTTTCTTT; CDR3: CASSLVLQQNTEAFF
size: few; D: NA; V: TRBV6-5; J: TRBJ2-3; DNA: TGTGCCAGCAGTTACTCTCAGATAAGCACAGATACGCAGTATTTT; CDR3: CASSYSQISTDTQYF
size: NA; D: NA; V: TRBV15; J: TRBJ2-7; DNA: TGTGCCACCAGCAGAGACAGGGGGGATTACGAGCAGTACTTC; CDR3: CATSRDRGDYEQYF
size: NA; D: NA; V: TRBV18; J: TRBJ2-7; DNA: TGTGCCAGCTCACCACCTTCCCTAGTTCAGTCCCTGCAGTACTTC; CDR3: CASSPPSLVQSLQYF
size: NA; D: NA; V: TRBV6-6; J: TRBJ1-2; DNA: TGTGCCAGCAGTTACTCGGACCCAGGTCCCACCTTC; CDR3: CASSYSDPGPTF
size: few; D: NA; V: TRBV6-2/TRBV6-3; J: TRBJ2-1; DNA: TGTGCCAGCAGTTACTCGATCGTGTACAATGAGCAGTTCTTC; CDR3: CASSYSIVYNEQFF
size: few; D: TRBD1; V: TRBV5-1; J: TRBJ1-1; DNA: TGCGCCAGCAGCCTGAGGGACAGGTCGAACACTGAAGCTTTCTTT; CDR3: CASSLRDRSNTEAFF
size: few; D: TRBD1; V: TRBV20-1; J: TRBJ2-3; DNA: TGCAGTGCTAGGTTGGACAGGGTATTCGCAGATACGCAGTATTTT; CDR3: CSARLDRVFADTQYF
size: many; D: TRBD2; V: TRBV20-1; J: TRBJ2-7; DNA: TGCAGTGCTACCTCGGGGCGGGGGTTATACGAGCAGTACTTC; CDR3: CSATSGRGLYEQYF
size: NA; D: NA; V: TRBV12-3/TRBV12-4; J: TRBJ1-5; DNA: TGTGCCAGCAGTTTAGGGGGGGGGCGCGATCAGCCCCAGCATTTT; CDR3: CASSLGGGRDQPQHF
size: many; D: NA; V: TRBV5-1; J: TRBJ2-5; DNA: TGCGCCAGCAGCTTGGCCCAGGGAGAGACCCAGTACTTC; CDR3: CASSLAQGETQYF
size: few; D: NA; V: TRBV6-1; J: TRBJ2-3; DNA: TGTGCCAGCACATGGAGGGTAAGCACAGATACGCAGTATTTT; CDR3: CASTWRVSTDTQYF
size: NA; D: NA; V: TRBV27; J: TRBJ2-1; DNA: TGTGCCACCGGCCCGGTCGTTAGCTCCTACAATGAGCAGTTCTTC; CDR3: CATGPVVSSYNEQFF
size: NA; D: NA; V: TRBV5-6; J: TRBJ2-7; DNA: TGTGCCAGCAGCTTGGTCCGCCTCCCCTACGAGCAGTACTTC; CDR3: CASSLVRLPYEQYF
size: NA; D: TRBD2; V: TRBV12-3/TRBV12-4; J: TRBJ2-5; DNA: TGTGCCAGCAGTTCTAGCGGGACACAAGAGACCCAGTACTTC; CDR3: CASSSSGTQETQYF
size: NA; D: NA; V: TRBV28; J: TRBJ1-4; DNA: TGTGCCAGCAGAAGACCGGCCATCGGTGAAAAACTGTTTTTT; CDR3: CASRRPAIGEKLFF
size: NA; D: NA; V: TRBV6-2/TRBV6-3; J: TRBJ2-7; DNA: TGTGCCAGCAGCCCCTTTGGGTTTGTACCCTACGAGCAGTACTTC; CDR3: CASSPFGFVPYEQYF
size: few; D: TRBD1; V: TRBV9; J: TRBJ1-2; DNA: TGTGCCAGCAGCGTCCAAACAGGGGGACCCTATGGCTACACCTTC; CDR3: CASSVQTGGPYGYTF
size: NA; D: TRBD1; V: TRBV20-1; J: TRBJ2-2; DNA: TGCAGTGCTAGAGACCCCGGGACAGGCTACACCGGGGAGCTGTTTTTT; CDR3: CSARDPGTGYTGELFF
size: NA; D: NA; V: TRBV20-1; J: TRBJ1-1; DNA: TGCAGTGCTAGAGATCAGGGCCAGGGGCGGAACACTGAAGCTTTCTTT; CDR3: CSARDQGQGRNTEAFF
size: NA; D: TRBD1; V: TRBV10-3; J: TRBJ1-3; DNA: TGTGCCATCAGGAATCGACAGGGTTACTCTGGAAACACCATATATTTT; CDR3: CAIRNRQGYSGNTIYF
size: NA; D: NA; V: TRBV18; J: TRBJ2-2; DNA: TGTGCCAGCCCAAGGTTGGACACCGGGGAGCTGTTTTTT; CDR3: CASPRLDTGELFF
size: NA; D: TRBD1; V: TRBV5-1; J: TRBJ2-7; DNA: TGCGCCAGCAGCCTGGGACAGGGCGGGAACGAGCAGTACTTC; CDR3: CASSLGQGGNEQYF
size: few; D: NA; V: TRBV7-2; J: TRBJ2-3; DNA: TGTGCCAAAAACATGGGCGAAGATACGCAGTATTTT; CDR3: CAKNMGEDTQYF